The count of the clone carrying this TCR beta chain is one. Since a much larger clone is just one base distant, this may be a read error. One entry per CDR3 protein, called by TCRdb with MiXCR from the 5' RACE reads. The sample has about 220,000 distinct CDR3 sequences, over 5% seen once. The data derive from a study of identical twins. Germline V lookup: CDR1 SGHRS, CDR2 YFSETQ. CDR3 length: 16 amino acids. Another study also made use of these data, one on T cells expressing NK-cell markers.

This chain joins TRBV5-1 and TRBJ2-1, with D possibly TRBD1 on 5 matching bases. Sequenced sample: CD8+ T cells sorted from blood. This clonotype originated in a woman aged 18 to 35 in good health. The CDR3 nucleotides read TGCGCCAGCAGCTTGGCCTCAGGGCCACCGAGGAATGAGCGGTTCTTC. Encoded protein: CASSLASGPPRNERFF.